What follows are 27 T cell receptor beta chains derived from one specimen sequenced in a study of blood T cell repertoires in COVID-19. The data were produced by immunoSEQ multiplex PCR, yet TCRdb's version contains in-frame clones alone and is incomplete. The sample records roughly 230,000 clones, around 80% being singletons. Sequencing was performed on peripheral blood. All receptors derive from a man between 40 and 49 years old with active or convalescent COVID-19.

The count of this clone is one. This chain links TRBV5-4 with TRBJ2-7, with TRBD2 matching over 8 bases. The CDR3 is 17 residues long. The J segment lost 7 bases and the V segment lost 0 bases, leaving 15 bases of the junction unmatched. Looked up from germline, CDR1 is SGHNT and CDR2 is YYREEE (reference sequence). The DNA for the CDR3 is TGTGCCAGCAGCTTGGAGACGGGCGGGAGGAGGCTAAGGGAGCAGTACTTC. Translation gives CASSLETGGRRLREQYF.

The rearrangement links TRBV27 to TRBJ2-5; 7 nucleotides match TRBD2. Germline V gene data show CDR1 as MNHEY and CDR2 as SMNVEV (reference sequence). With 4 bases clipped from V and 6 bases from J, the junction kept 5 bases outside the gene matches. This CDR3 has 13 residues. CDR3 in amino acids: CASSWEGSQTQYF. Written as DNA, the CDR3 is TGTGCCAGCAGTTGGGAGGGGTCGCAGACCCAGTACTTC.

The rearrangement uses TRBV7-2 and TRBJ2-1; TRBD1 matches 7 bases. This CDR3 is built from 12 residues. The ends lost 8 bases at V and 7 bases at J; junction bases unmatched: 5. Germline CDR1 reads SGHTA; CDR2 reads FQGNSA. The CDR3 DNA reads as TGTGCCAGCGAGGGACAGTTGAATGAGCAGTTCTTC. Its protein is CASEGQLNEQFF.

The gene calls are TRBV3-1 (or the pseudogene TRBV3-2) and TRBJ1-1; the D is unclear. Deletions cut 0 bases from V and 13 bases from J, with 12 bases between. Looked up from germline, CDR1 is LGHDT and CDR2 is YNNKEL (reference sequence). The CDR3 extends over 12 amino acids. The CDR3 coding sequence is TGTGCCAGCAGCCAAGACGATCACTCCGGTTTCTTT. Amino acids: CASSQDDHSGFF.

The chain links TRBV11-2 to TRBJ1-6, with 7 bases fitting TRBD1. The V segment lost 1 base and the J segment 9 bases; nucleotides outside the gene matches: 6. CDR1 and CDR2 from the germline V gene are SGHAT and FQNNGV. The CDR3 is made up of 15 amino acids. The CDR3 bases are TGTGCCAGCAGCTTAGCGACAGGGTTGGCTTCACCCCTCCACTTT. Its protein is CASSLATGLASPLHF.

The gene calls are TRBV29-1 and TRBJ2-2, with TRBD2 matching 8 bases. Germline CDR1 reads SQVTM; CDR2 reads ANQGSEA. This CDR3 is 14 amino acids long. V shed 7 bases and J 4 bases; nucleotides not matched to a gene: 8. In nucleotides, the CDR3 is TGCAGCGGGGGAGCGGGAGCTGGCACCGGGGAGCTGTTTTTT. Residues: CSGGAGAGTGELFF.

The V gene is TRBV7-9, the J gene TRBJ1-1; 10 nucleotides line up with TRBD1. J was trimmed by 11 bases and V by 5 bases; bases with no gene match: 17. Germline V gene sequence: CDR1 SEHNR, CDR2 FQNEAQ (reference sequence). The CDR3 has 16 residues. This CDR3 is CASSPPGQGVGPGAFF. In DNA, the CDR3 is TGTGCCAGCAGCCCCCCCGGACAGGGGGTGGGCCCCGGGGCTTTCTTT.

The chain has TRBV4-3 and TRBJ1-1; perhaps TRBD1 as D (5 bases). Germline CDR1 is LGHNA and CDR2 is YSLEER. The V gene lost 4 bases and the J gene lost 0 bases, with 21 bases spanning the gap. This CDR3 has 18 amino acids. The CDR3 loop is CASSPQPLDRGLNTEAFF. CDR3 coding DNA: TGCGCCAGCAGCCCCCAGCCTTTAGATAGGGGTCTGAACACTGAAGCTTTCTTT.

The chain carries TRBV24-1 and TRBJ1-2; 7 bases map to TRBD1. The CDR3 loop spans 15 amino acids. Germline V gene sequence: CDR1 KGHDR, CDR2 SFDVKD. Trimming took 7 bases from V and 2 from J; bases not matched to a gene: 9. The CDR3 DNA reads TGTGCCACCAGGGGCCGGGACAGCCACAACTATGGCTACACCTTC. It encodes CATRGRDSHNYGYTF.

This rearrangement joins TRBV27 to TRBJ2-5; D is ambiguous. CDR3 length: 11 amino acids. V lost 5 bases and J lost 4, with 5 bases in between. Germline V gene data show CDR1 as MNHEY and CDR2 as SMNVEV (reference sequence). Written as DNA, the CDR3 is TGTGCCAGCAGTCCACTAGAGACCCAGTACTTC. Translated, it gives CASSPLETQYF.

The chain combines TRBV4-2 with TRBJ1-2; tentatively, D is TRBD1 (5 bases). V lost 0 bases and J lost 8, with 13 bases in between. There are 14 residues in the CDR3. Per the germline V gene, CDR1 is LGHNA and CDR2 is YNFKEQ. The CDR3, as DNA: TGTGCCAGCAGCCAAGATCGGGGGTACGGCGGCTACACCTTC. Protein sequence: CASSQDRGYGGYTF.

The chain links TRBV24-1 to TRBJ1-2; 9 bases line up with TRBD1. There are 16 residues in the CDR3. The germline V gene has CDR1 KGHDR and CDR2 SFDVKD. V dropped 6 bases and J dropped 9; count of bases not matched to a gene: 16. The CDR3: CATSPGIRTGEGSYTF. CDR3 bases: TGTGCCACCAGTCCCGGAATTCGGACAGGGGAGGGGAGCTACACCTTC.

The genes are TRBV18 and TRBJ2-7, with D tentatively TRBD1 (6 bases). V lost 4 bases to trimming and J lost 2 bases, with 12 bases between them. CDR1 is KGHSH and CDR2 is LQKENI in the germline V gene. CDR3 size: 14 residues. The CDR3 is CASSLPGTPYEQYF. The DNA for the CDR3 is TGTGCCAGCTCACTCCCCGGGACACCCTACGAGCAGTACTTC.

Note on this clone: The identical CDR3 is also encoded by other nucleotide sequences in the sample. The V call is TRBV12-3 or TRBV12-4, the J call TRBJ1-2; 7 nucleotides match TRBD1. This CDR3 region has 12 residues. The junction had 3 bases not matched to a gene; V was cut back by 6 bases and J by 5 bases. The CDR3 loop reads CASSLTGYGYTF. CDR3 bases: TGTGCCAGCAGCTTGACAGGGTATGGCTACACCTTC.

V usage is TRBV7-2 and J usage is TRBJ1-6, with D perhaps TRBD1 (6 bases). Looked up from germline, CDR1 is SGHTA and CDR2 is FQGNSA. This CDR3 spans 15 amino acids. Between the trimmed V and J ends, which lost 3 bases and 10 bases, there was a span of 16 bases. CDR3 bases: TGTGCCAGCAGCTTGTGGGGGCAGGGTGGATCACCCCTCCACTTT. Translating gives CASSLWGQGGSPLHF.

The table lists this clone with a count of one. The chain joins TRBV30 to TRBJ1-4; D gene uncertain. Looked up from germline, CDR1 is GTSNPN and CDR2 is SVGIG (reference sequence). The CDR3 sequence is 15 residues long. V was clipped by 2 bases and J by 8 bases, with 18 bases between them. CDR3 DNA: TGTGCCTGGAGTTTTCCGGGGTCAGCGACGGAAAAACTGTTTTTT. It specifies CAWSFPGSATEKLFF.

The genes are TRBV14 and TRBJ2-7, with D perhaps TRBD2 (5 bases). This CDR3 has 14 residues. Trimming took off 1 base at V and 1 base at J, with 8 bases between the two ends. Germline lookup yields CDR1 SGHDN and CDR2 FVKESK. The CDR3 sequence: CASSQVSGSYEQYF. CDR3 bases: TGTGCCAGCAGCCAAGTAAGCGGTTCCTACGAGCAGTACTTC.

V and J are TRBV9 and TRBJ1-1, with D unclear. The CDR3 loop spans 16 amino acids. Trimming removed 2 bases at V and 3 bases at J, with 17 bases between. CDR1 SGDLS and CDR2 YYNGEE come from the germline V gene. The CDR3 sequence: CASSVDPGGLHTEAFF. CDR3 DNA: TGTGCCAGCAGCGTCGACCCGGGAGGGTTACACACTGAAGCTTTCTTT.

The J gene is TRBJ2-5, the V gene TRBV28, with D perhaps matching TRBD2 (6 bases). The CDR3 has 15 residues. V dropped 3 bases and J dropped 0 bases, with 11 bases sitting between them. From germline, CDR1 is MDHEN and CDR2 SYDVKM. The CDR3 protein is CASSFGGTNQETQYF. CDR3 bases: TGTGCCAGCAGTTTTGGGGGGACCAACCAAGAGACCCAGTACTTC.

The table lists this clone with a count of one. The CDR3 coding sequence is TGCAGCGTTGATATTATGCGGGGGATGAACACTGAAGCTTTCTTT. Translated: CSVDIMRGMNTEAFF. The chain combines TRBV29-1 with TRBJ1-1; a weak D match, TRBD1 (5 bases). The CDR3 extends over 15 amino acids. Germline loops: CDR1 SQVTM, CDR2 ANQGSEA. V was clipped by 3 bases and J by 0 bases, with 14 bases between them.

The V gene is TRBV19, the J gene TRBJ2-1; 7 bases match TRBD1. CDR3 size: 14 residues. Germline V gene lookup returns CDR1 LNHDA and CDR2 SQIVND (reference sequence). The trim removed 3 bases at V and 6 bases at J, leaving 5 bases unmatched. CDR3 in amino acids: CASSIGNRGNEQFF. DNA of the CDR3: TGTGCCAGTAGTATCGGAAACAGGGGCAATGAGCAGTTCTTC. Full variable domain (outside the CDR3, taken from reference TRBV19 and TRBJ2-1): DGGITQSPKYLFRKEGQNVTLSCEQNLNHDAMYWYRQDPGQGLRLIYYSQIVNDFQKGDIAEGYSVSREKKESFPLTVTSAQKNPTAFYLCASSIGNRGNEQFFGPGTRLTVL.

The chain joins TRBV7-6 to TRBJ2-5; 10 bases fit TRBD2. Trimming at V came to 5 bases and at J to 0 bases, leaving 3 bases not matched to a gene. The CDR3 spans 15 residues. Germline V gene data show CDR1 as SGHVS and CDR2 as FNYEAQ. CDR3 DNA: TGTGCCAGCAGCCCGACTAGCGGGCACCAAGAGACCCAGTACTTC. It yields the protein CASSPTSGHQETQYF.

The genes are TRBV30 and TRBJ2-4; 11 bases align to TRBD2. V was pared by 3 bases and J by 2 bases, with 6 bases of the junction left unmatched. The length of the CDR3 is 16 residues. Germline V gene lookup returns CDR1 GTSNPN and CDR2 SVGIG (reference sequence). CDR3: CAWRDVAGGTKNIQYF. In nucleotides, the CDR3 is TGTGCCTGGAGAGACGTAGCGGGGGGGACCAAAAACATTCAGTACTTC.

The chain links TRBV27 to TRBJ1-6; TRBD1 matches 7 bases. This CDR3 has 14 amino acids. Losses at the gene ends were 6 bases for V and 5 bases for J; bases not matched to a gene: 4. Per germline, CDR1 MNHEY and CDR2 SMNVEV (reference sequence). Here the CDR3 reads CASRRDRDNSPLHF. The CDR3 nucleotides are TGTGCCAGCAGACGGGACAGAGATAATTCACCCCTCCACTTT.

The J gene is TRBJ1-5, the V gene TRBV19; 8 nucleotides agree with TRBD1. Looked up from germline, CDR1 is LNHDA and CDR2 is SQIVND (reference sequence). The CDR3 loop spans 16 amino acids. V shed 7 bases and J 4 bases; nucleotides not matched to a gene: 12. DNA of the CDR3: TGTGCCAGTAAGGCAGGGGGCAGGGGGTTTAATCAGCCCCAGCATTTT. This encodes CASKAGGRGFNQPQHF.

V is TRBV2 and J is TRBJ1-4; D possibly corresponds to TRBD1 (5 bases). Germline loops: CDR1 SNHLY, CDR2 FYNNEI. The CDR3 consists of 16 residues. Trimming took 6 bases from V and 5 from J, leaving 19 bases between them. Here the CDR3 reads CASSPSPDRRNEKLFF. For the CDR3, the DNA is TGTGCCAGCAGCCCAAGTCCCGACAGACGAAATGAAAAACTGTTTTTT. The complete variable domain, with remaining parts taken from reference TRBV2 and TRBJ1-4, reads EPEVTQTPSHQVTQMGQEVILRCVPISNHLYFYWYRQILGQKVEFLVSFYNNEISEKSEIFDDQFSVERPDGSNFTLKIRSTKLEDSAMYFCASSPSPDRRNEKLFFGSGTQLSVL.

The gene calls are TRBV6-5 and TRBJ1-6; TRBD1 matches 10 bases. This CDR3 has 15 amino acids. Germline V gene sequence: CDR1 MNHEY, CDR2 SVGAGI. The trim removed 5 bases at V and 7 bases at J, leaving 5 bases unmatched. The CDR3 region is CASSMTGQGNSPLHF. CDR3 DNA: TGTGCCAGCAGTATGACGGGACAGGGGAATTCACCCCTCCACTTT.